The next 13 T cell receptor beta chains were all read from a single sample in a study of control samples from healthy donors and cancer patients. Some clones are missing from TCRdb's copy, which holds only in-frame ones; the method was immunoSEQ multiplex PCR. The top ten clones hold more than 9% of a sample with 80,000 to 100,000 clones, roughly 83% of them seen once. The sequenced sample was blood. These receptors were taken from a woman in her twenties or thirties in good health.

J is TRBJ2-1 and V is TRBV11-3; 10 positions agree with TRBD1. Germline V gene data show CDR1 as SGHNT and CDR2 as YENEEA. This CDR3 is built from 17 residues. Unmatched junction bases numbered 11, after V lost 5 bases and J lost 4 bases. Here the CDR3 reads CASSPSGTGVSYNEQFF. CDR3 coding DNA: TGTGCCAGCAGCCCAAGTGGGACAGGGGTATCATACAATGAGCAGTTCTTC. The complete variable domain, with remaining parts taken from reference TRBV11-3 and TRBJ2-1, reads EAGVVQSPRYKIIEKKQPVAFWCNPISGHNTLYWYLQNLGQGPELLIRYENEEAVDDSQLPKDRFSAERLKGVDSTLKIQPAELGDSAVYLCASSPSGTGVSYNEQFFGPGTRLTVL.

J is TRBJ1-4 and V is TRBV2, with 10 bases matching TRBD1. V was pared by 9 bases and J by 4 bases, with 5 bases of the junction left unmatched. Germline CDR1 SNHLY, CDR2 FYNNEI. This CDR3 has 14 residues. The CDR3 DNA follows: TGTGCCAGTGCCCGGGACAGGGGTAATGAAAAACTGTTTTTT. This translates into CASARDRGNEKLFF.

The chain uses TRBV7-2 and TRBJ2-3; TRBD2 aligns across 14 bases. There are 16 residues in the CDR3. V was pared by 1 base and J by 8 bases, with 5 bases of the junction left unmatched. Germline CDR1 SGHTA, CDR2 FQGNSA. In nucleotides, the CDR3 is TGTGCCAGCAGCTTAGGACTAGCGGGGGGGCCGGGTACGCAGTATTTT. Translated: CASSLGLAGGPGTQYF.

The table lists this clone with a few counts. The rearrangement links TRBV18 to TRBJ1-1; 7 bases match TRBD1. The trim removed 3 bases at V and 1 base at J, leaving 5 bases unmatched. The germline V gene has CDR1 KGHSH and CDR2 LQKENI. The CDR3 consists of 15 residues. CDR3: CASSPLTGTNTEAFF. The CDR3 DNA is TGTGCCAGCTCACCGCTGACAGGGACGAACACTGAAGCTTTCTTT.

The chain recombines TRBV2 with TRBJ1-6, with TRBD1 matching over 10 bases. This CDR3 has 16 amino acids. After removal of 6 bases from V and 10 bases from J, the junction contained 12 bases not matched to a gene. The germline V gene has CDR1 SNHLY and CDR2 FYNNEI. This CDR3 reads CASRTDRGQVRSPLHF. The CDR3 bases are TGTGCCAGCAGAACTGACAGGGGGCAGGTTCGATCACCCCTCCACTTT.

V gene TRBV10-1 combines with J gene TRBJ2-3, with 11 bases identical to TRBD1. CDR1 is WNHNN and CDR2 is SYGVQD in the germline V gene (reference sequence). With V trimmed by 3 bases and J by 3 bases, 2 bases remained unmatched. The CDR3 is made up of 15 amino acids. The CDR3 is CASSEGQGATDTQYF. The CDR3 DNA is TGCGCCAGCAGTGAAGGACAGGGGGCGACAGATACGCAGTATTTT.

The chain joins TRBV19 to TRBJ1-1; 11 nucleotides line up with TRBD1. Unmatched junction bases numbered 4, after V lost 6 bases and J lost 4 bases. Germline V lookup: CDR1 LNHDA, CDR2 SQIVND (reference sequence). This CDR3 has 14 residues. CDR3 region: CASRDRGLGTEAFF. The CDR3 coding sequence is TGTGCCAGTAGGGACAGGGGGCTCGGCACTGAAGCTTTCTTT.

In DNA form, the CDR3 reads TGTGCCGGTGCGGGGAAATCTAACTATGGCTACACCTTC. Translating it yields CAGAGKSNYGYTF. The J gene is TRBJ1-2, the V gene TRBV2; D remains ambiguous. The CDR3 runs 13 residues. The V end lost 11 bases, the J end lost 0 bases, and 13 bases lay between the germline ends. Per germline, CDR1 SNHLY and CDR2 FYNNEI.

CDR3 in DNA: TGTGCCAGCAGCCCCACCGGGACACCAGCCTACGAGCAGTACTTC. The encoded protein is CASSPTGTPAYEQYF. The rearrangement links TRBV5-6 to TRBJ2-7; a possible D gene is TRBD1 (6 bases). The CDR3 is made up of 15 amino acids. V lost 4 bases, J lost 2 bases, and 16 bases lay in between. From germline, CDR1 is SGHDT and CDR2 YYEEEE.

This chain connects TRBV15 to TRBJ2-3; TRBD2 matches at 7 bases. With V trimmed by 3 bases and J by 0 bases, 3 bases remained unmatched. From germline, CDR1 is LNHNV and CDR2 YYDKDF (reference sequence). The CDR3 length is 15 residues. In DNA, the CDR3 is TGTGCCACCAGCAGTTGGGGGGGGAGCACAGATACGCAGTATTTT. This encodes CATSSWGGSTDTQYF.

The chain recombines TRBV30 with TRBJ2-7; 8 nucleotides line up with TRBD2. Germline V CDR1 and CDR2: GTSNPN, SVGIG (reference sequence). J lost 7 bases, V lost 8 bases, and 13 bases had no gene match. CDR3 length: 13 residues. CDR3: CARTPSGSGEQYF. CDR3 bases: TGTGCCAGGACCCCTAGCGGGTCGGGTGAGCAGTACTTC.

This clone has a single count. V is TRBV3-1 (or the pseudogene TRBV3-2) and J is TRBJ1-2; D is ambiguous. This CDR3 region has 13 residues. CDR1 is LGHDT, CDR2 YNNKEL, per germline (reference sequence). V dropped 0 bases and J dropped 7 bases, with 9 bases sitting between them. CDR3 nucleotide sequence: TGTGCCAGCAGCCAAGACTCGGTTTCTGGCTACACCTTC. Amino acid sequence: CASSQDSVSGYTF.

In its sample, this clone was seen once. This chain joins TRBV11-2 and TRBJ1-6, with unresolved D. Germline values: CDR1 SGHAT, CDR2 FQNNGV. V was pared by 1 base and J by 4 bases, with 8 bases between. CDR3 length: 15 residues. CDR3 in DNA: TGTGCCAGCAGCTTAGCTGTTGGTTATAATTCACCCCTCCACTTT. Protein product: CASSLAVGYNSPLHF.